Each of the 24 T cell receptor beta chains below was sequenced from the same sample in a study of blood T cell repertoires in COVID-19. Generated by immunoSEQ multiplex PCR, the TCRdb table keeps only in-frame clones and is missing some. In the table there are over 30,000 clones, roughly 80% of which are singletons. Material for sequencing was peripheral blood. These receptor sequences come from an elderly man with active or convalescent COVID-19.

The rearrangement uses TRBV5-1 and TRBJ2-3; 9 bases line up with TRBD2. The CDR3 totals 18 residues. CDR1 is SGHRS, CDR2 YFSETQ, per germline. Germline trimming cut 0 bases from V and 5 bases from J; bases unmatched to any gene: 13. The CDR3 is CASSLAGAQRGVEDTQYF. DNA of the CDR3: TGCGCCAGCAGCTTGGCCGGGGCACAGCGGGGGGTGGAAGATACGCAGTATTTT.

This chain joins TRBV7-2 and TRBJ2-4, with 7 nucleotides matching TRBD1. V was pared by 3 bases and J by 5 bases, with 16 bases of the junction left unmatched. The germline CDR1 and CDR2 sequences are SGHTA and FQGNSA. This CDR3 region has 18 residues. CDR3 nucleotide sequence: TGTGCCAGCAGCTTGGGCCACCCCTCAGGGGGAGCTCAAAACATTCAGTACTTC. This codes for CASSLGHPSGGAQNIQYF.

This chain joins TRBV4-3 and TRBJ2-5; no clear D gene. The length of the CDR3 is 13 residues. CDR1 LGHNA and CDR2 YSLEER come from the germline V gene. With 1 base removed from V and 1 base from J, the gap between germline ends came to 4 bases. DNA for the CDR3: TGCGCCAGCAGCCAAGCGGTCCAAGAGACCCAGTACTTC. Translating gives CASSQAVQETQYF.

The CDR3 region is CASSSHLGLALNEQFF. CDR3 coding DNA: TGTGCCAGCAGCTCGCACCTGGGACTAGCGCTCAATGAGCAGTTCTTC. The V call is TRBV11-3, the J call TRBJ2-1, with 10 bases fitting TRBD2. V shed 4 bases and J 6 bases; nucleotides not matched to a gene: 9. The CDR3 loop spans 16 amino acids. Germline-derived CDR1 and CDR2 are SGHNT and YENEEA.

This chain joins TRBV29-1 and TRBJ2-4; 14 bases match TRBD2. With 6 bases clipped from V and 7 bases from J, the junction kept 5 bases outside the gene matches. The V gene's germline CDR1 is SQVTM and CDR2 ANQGSEA. The CDR3 is 14 residues long. The CDR3 DNA is TGCAGCGTCGGGACTAGCGGGAGTAATAACATTCAGTACTTC. Its protein product is CSVGTSGSNNIQYF. Supplemented by reference TRBV29-1 and TRBJ2-4, the full variable domain reads SAVISQKPSRDICQRGTSLTIQCQVDSQVTMMFWYRQQPGQSLTLIATANQGSEATYESGFVIDKFPISRPNLTFSTLTVSNMSPEDSSIYLCSVGTSGSNNIQYFGAGTRLSVL.

V is TRBV4-3 and J is TRBJ1-2, with unresolved D. Germline V gene lookup returns CDR1 LGHNA and CDR2 YSLEER. This CDR3 contains 15 residues. Trimming removed 0 bases at V and 3 bases at J, with 11 bases between. The CDR3 nucleotides read TGCGCCAGCAGCCAAGATGAGGGAAAGGACTATGGCTACACCTTC. This translates into CASSQDEGKDYGYTF.

V usage is TRBV4-2 and J usage is TRBJ2-7; TRBD2 matches at 10 bases. From germline, CDR1 is LGHNA and CDR2 YNFKEQ. The CDR3 sequence is 16 residues long. J was trimmed by 2 bases and V by 4 bases; bases with no gene match: 8. The CDR3 region is CASSRQGSGGPYEQYF. The CDR3 DNA sequence: TGTGCCAGCAGCCGGCAGGGTAGCGGGGGGCCCTACGAGCAGTACTTC.

The chain uses TRBV29-1 and TRBJ1-5; 7 bases line up with TRBD1. Germline V gene data show CDR1 as SQVTM and CDR2 as ANQGSEA. V was pared by 6 bases and J by 4 bases, with 3 bases of the junction left unmatched. This CDR3 has 12 residues. CDR3 in amino acids: CSVGQTNQPQHF. CDR3 in DNA: TGCAGCGTGGGACAGACGAATCAGCCCCAGCATTTT.

This clone has only a few counts. This chain connects TRBV6-2 or TRBV6-3 to TRBJ1-1; D unresolved. Germline-derived CDR1 and CDR2 are MNHEY and SVGEGT. The V and J ends lost 0 bases and 4 bases respectively, with 15 bases between them. The CDR3 loop spans 16 amino acids. This chain's CDR3 is CASSYSKHLGGTEAFF. The CDR3 bases are TGTGCCAGCAGTTACTCGAAGCACCTCGGCGGCACTGAAGCTTTCTTT.

The chain is built from TRBV4-1 and TRBJ2-1, with D perhaps TRBD2 (7 bases). From germline, CDR1 is MGHRA and CDR2 YSYEKL. Deletions cut 4 bases from V and 4 bases from J, with 20 bases between. This CDR3 contains 17 residues. The CDR3 nucleotides are TGCGCCAGCAGCCCACCTGGGGGGCTAGCGGTGTACAATGAGCAGTTCTTC. This sequence encodes CASSPPGGLAVYNEQFF.

The V gene is TRBV7-3, the J gene TRBJ2-7, with 7 bases fitting TRBD2. Germline CDR1 and CDR2: SGHTA and FQGTGA. V shed 10 bases, J shed 2 bases, and the junction held 26 bases outside the gene matches. CDR3 size: 19 residues. CDR3 sequence: CATPPPTWEGLGQAYEQYF. The DNA of the CDR3 is TGTGCCACCCCGCCCCCCACGTGGGAGGGCCTCGGCCAGGCCTACGAGCAGTACTTC.

The V gene is TRBV4-2, the J gene TRBJ1-3; D gene ambiguous. CDR3 length: 16 residues. Per the germline V gene, CDR1 is LGHNA and CDR2 is YNFKEQ. Trimming took 6 bases from V and 4 from J, leaving 19 bases between them. The CDR3, as DNA: TGTGCCAGCAGTTCATACAGCACCGAGGGAGGAAACACCATATATTTT. Its translation is CASSSYSTEGGNTIYF.

The chain carries TRBV7-3 and TRBJ2-3; 7 bases agree with TRBD1. Trimming removed 5 bases from V and 2 bases from J; junction bases left unmatched: 4. This CDR3 has 14 residues. Germline V gene sequence: CDR1 SGHTA, CDR2 FQGTGA. Here the CDR3 reads CASSNRGFTDTQYF. The CDR3 nucleotides read TGTGCCAGCAGCAACAGGGGTTTCACAGATACGCAGTATTTT.

The count of this clone is one. The chain uses TRBV19 and TRBJ2-6, with D hard to call. The V end was cut by 4 bases, the J end by 2 bases, with 9 bases between. The CDR3 extends over 15 amino acids. Germline CDR1 and CDR2: LNHDA and SQIVND (reference sequence). The CDR3 reads CASSTGTTGANVLTF. The CDR3 coding sequence is TGTGCCAGTAGTACTGGAACTACTGGGGCCAACGTCCTGACTTTC.

The chain couples TRBV7-8 to TRBJ2-5, with 7 bases aligning to TRBD1. The V gene end was trimmed by 7 bases and the J gene end by 5 bases; junction bases not matched to a gene: 13. This CDR3 has 15 residues. Germline V gene data show CDR1 as SGHVS and CDR2 as FQNEAQ. The CDR3 region is CASTYEGAPGETQYF. CDR3 in DNA: TGTGCCAGCACGTATGAGGGGGCGCCGGGGGAGACCCAGTACTTC.

The V gene is TRBV5-1, the J gene TRBJ1-1; D ambiguous. This CDR3 has 13 residues. V was clipped by 5 bases and J by 3 bases, with 11 bases between them. Germline CDR1 SGHRS, CDR2 YFSETQ. Here the CDR3 DNA reads TGCGCCAGCAGACCAGCCGGGGACACTGAAGCTTTCTTT. Encoded protein: CASRPAGDTEAFF.

The gene calls are TRBV30 and TRBJ1-2; TRBD1 matches at 9 bases. CDR3 size: 15 residues. The germline V gene has CDR1 GTSNPN and CDR2 SVGIG (reference sequence). With V trimmed by 6 bases and J by 4 bases, 12 bases remained unmatched. The CDR3 nucleotides read TGTGCCTGCCCGACCGGGACAGGGTCTACCTATGGCTACACCTTC. Protein product: CACPTGTGSTYGYTF. Together with reference TRBV30 and TRBJ1-2, the CDR3 gives the full variable domain: SQTIHQWPATLVQPVGSPLSLECTVEGTSNPNLYWYRQAAGRGLQLLFYSVGIGQISSEVPQNLSASRPQDRQFILSSKKLLLSDSGFYLCACPTGTGSTYGYTFGSGTRLTVV.

This clone was detected once. The gene calls are TRBV7-2 and TRBJ2-5; the D gene is possibly TRBD2 (6 bases). V was pared by 0 bases and J by 0 bases, with 11 bases between. There are 16 residues in the CDR3. Germline lookup yields CDR1 SGHTA and CDR2 FQGNSA. The CDR3 loop is CASSLALTSNQETQYF. Here the CDR3 DNA reads TGTGCCAGCAGCTTAGCGCTGACTAGTAACCAAGAGACCCAGTACTTC.

The V gene is TRBV7-6, the J gene TRBJ2-1; 10 nucleotides line up with TRBD2. The CDR3 loop spans 15 amino acids. The junction had 3 bases not matched to a gene; V was cut back by 1 base and J by 6 bases. Germline assignment: CDR1 SGHVS and CDR2 FNYEAQ. CDR3: CASSLVAGGPNEQFF. The CDR3 DNA follows: TGTGCCAGCAGCTTAGTAGCGGGGGGCCCCAATGAGCAGTTCTTC.

This sequence joins TRBV3-1 (or the pseudogene TRBV3-2) and TRBJ1-6, with 7 bases fitting TRBD1. This CDR3 is 14 amino acids long. J was trimmed by 9 bases and V by 6 bases; bases with no gene match: 8. The germline V gene encodes CDR1 LGHDT and CDR2 YNNKEL (reference sequence). The DNA of the CDR3 is TGTGCCAGCAGGCCAACAGGGGCCAGTTCACCCCTCCACTTT. It is translated as CASRPTGASSPLHF.

The V call is TRBV19, the J call TRBJ1-2; TRBD1 is a possible D gene (5 bases). In germline, CDR1 is LNHDA, CDR2 SQIVND (reference sequence). Trimming stripped 1 base from V and 3 bases from J, with 12 bases between. The CDR3 sequence is 15 residues long. In DNA form, the CDR3 reads TGTGCCAGTAGTATAGCCTCCGGCAGGGACTATGGCTACACCTTC. Amino acids: CASSIASGRDYGYTF.

The CDR3 loop reads CAISESMATGTFF. CDR3 DNA sequence: TGTGCCATCAGTGAGTCGATGGCGACGGGTACGTTCTTT. This chain joins TRBV10-3 and TRBJ1-1; D is unresolved. V was shortened by 0 bases and J by 14 bases, with 16 bases between the two germline ends. This CDR3 is built from 13 residues. Germline assignment: CDR1 ENHRY and CDR2 SYGVKD.

With respect to this clone: It is unclear where the CDR3 begins or ends on the DNA, so no DNA is shown, and the CDR3 is as TCRdb lists it. This chain connects TRBV6-5 to TRBJ1-2. The CDR3 contains 13 residues when both ends are counted. CDR1 is MNHEY and CDR2 is SVGAGI in the germline V gene. CDR3 loop: CASSSSGLKGYTF.

CDR3 protein: CASRLGLGVETQYF. CDR3 bases: TGTGCCAGCAGACTGGGTCTAGGGGTAGAGACCCAGTACTTC. The rearrangement joins TRBV28 to TRBJ2-5; D may be TRBD1 (5 bases). Trimming cost V 6 bases and J 4 bases, with 15 bases left between them. Per germline, CDR1 MDHEN and CDR2 SYDVKM. The CDR3 runs 14 residues.